Shown below are 11 T cell receptor beta chains from a single sample sequenced in a study of T-cell memory formation after mild COVID-19. MiXCR, run by TCRdb on the 5' RACE reads, gives a single entry per CDR3 protein. The repertoire holds approximately 400,000 distinct CDR3 sequences, 24% seen once, with 8.5% to 10% in the top ten. The sequenced sample consisted of PBMCs or a T cell subset sorted from them (not recorded which). These receptors were obtained from an adult woman who had mild COVID-19 (a few samples of this study predate the infection). Cell type and time point are not known.

This clonotype appeared a few times. The chain combines TRBV7-2 with TRBJ1-1; 9 bases map to TRBD1. J was trimmed by 10 bases and V by 3 bases; bases with no gene match: 12. The CDR3 sequence is 15 residues long. In germline, CDR1 is SGHTA, CDR2 FQGNSA. CDR3 protein: CASSLTGQGVSRAFF. The CDR3, as DNA: TGTGCCAGCAGCTTGACGGGACAGGGAGTGTCTCGAGCTTTCTTT. The variable domain in full, with the rest retrieved from reference TRBV7-2 and TRBJ1-1, is GAGVSQSPSNKVTEKGKDVELRCDPISGHTALYWYRQSLGQGLEFLIYFQGNSAPDKSGLPSDRFSAERTGGSVSTLTIQRTQQEDSAVYLCASSLTGQGVSRAFFGQGTRLTVV.

The sample holds a few counts of this clonotype. The chain couples TRBV7-3 to TRBJ2-2; TRBD2 matches 9 bases. V lost 5 bases, J lost 3 bases, and 10 bases stayed unmatched. The CDR3 is made up of 17 amino acids. CDR1 SGHTA and CDR2 FQGTGA come from the germline V gene. This chain's CDR3 is CASSPSLAGADTGELFF. CDR3 nucleotides: TGTGCCAGCAGCCCGTCGTTAGCGGGAGCGGACACCGGGGAGCTGTTTTTT.

This clonotype was recorded many times. The CDR3 DNA reads as TGTGCCATCAGTGCGGGACAGGCCTCCTACGAGCAGTACTTC. Amino acids: CAISAGQASYEQYF. The chain recombines TRBV10-3 with TRBJ2-7, with 8 bases that match TRBD1. Trimming took 4 bases from V and 0 from J; bases not matched to a gene: 2. This CDR3 is built from 14 residues. The germline gives CDR1 ENHRY, CDR2 SYGVKD.

The CDR3 protein is CATGTGQNEQFF. For the CDR3, the DNA is TGTGCCACTGGGACAGGGCAAAATGAGCAGTTCTTC. V usage is TRBV24-1 and J usage is TRBJ2-1; 9 bases map to TRBD1. V dropped 10 bases and J dropped 7; count of bases not matched to a gene: 4. CDR3 length: 12 amino acids. The germline V gene has CDR1 KGHDR and CDR2 SFDVKD.

In this sample, this clonotype turned up a few times. The chain carries TRBV15 and TRBJ2-2, with no clear D. The germline gives CDR1 LNHNV, CDR2 YYDKDF (reference sequence). The germline V and J ends were trimmed by 1 base and 7 bases, with 7 bases remaining between them. This CDR3 has 13 residues. CDR3 DNA sequence: TGTGCCACCAGCAGAGGCGCGATCGGGGAGCTGTTTTTT. Amino acids: CATSRGAIGELFF. The full variable domain, its missing parts supplied by reference TRBV15 and TRBJ2-2, is DAMVIQNPRYQVTQFGKPVTLSCSQTLNHNVMYWYQQKSSQAPKLLFHYYDKDFNNEADTPDNFQSRRPNTSFCFLDIRSPGLGDTAMYLCATSRGAIGELFFGEGSRLTVL.

The table lists this clonotype with a few counts. The chain couples TRBV7-6 to TRBJ1-6; the D gene is possibly TRBD1 (5 bases). Germline-derived CDR1 and CDR2 are SGHVS and FNYEAQ. The length of the CDR3 is 15 residues. Trimming cost V 5 bases and J 6 bases, with 14 bases left between them. The CDR3 sequence: CASSPTGTINSPLHF. The CDR3 coding sequence is TGTGCCAGCAGCCCAACCGGGACGATTAATTCACCCCTCCACTTT.

This sequence joins TRBV19 and TRBJ2-7; D perhaps matches TRBD2 (6 bases). From germline, CDR1 is LNHDA and CDR2 SQIVND (reference sequence). V shed 5 bases and J shed 3 bases, with 14 bases lying between them. The CDR3 contains 14 residues. This CDR3 reads CASSPGDKYYEQYF. CDR3 coding DNA: TGTGCCAGTAGTCCGGGAGACAAGTACTACGAGCAGTACTTC.

J is TRBJ2-3 and V is TRBV20-1; 9 positions match TRBD2. Germline-derived CDR1 and CDR2 are DFQATT and SNEGSKA (reference sequence). The CDR3 sequence is 14 residues long. CDR3 region: CTARASGGTDTQYF. For the CDR3, the DNA is TGCACCGCGAGGGCTAGCGGGGGCACAGATACGCAGTATTTT.

This clonotype turned up a few times. The V and J genes are TRBV18 and TRBJ1-1; D might be TRBD1 (6 bases). CDR1 is KGHSH, CDR2 LQKENI, per germline. This CDR3 contains 12 residues. V lost 6 bases and J lost 1, with 6 bases in between. This chain's CDR3 is CASSDRNTEAFF. The CDR3 region has the DNA TGTGCCAGCTCGGACAGGAACACTGAAGCTTTCTTT.

The chain has TRBV10-3 and TRBJ1-1; TRBD1 might be the D (6 bases). The V end was cut by 2 bases, the J end by 2 bases, with 15 bases between. The germline V gene encodes CDR1 ENHRY and CDR2 SYGVKD. This CDR3 has 16 residues. CDR3 amino acids: CAISEDRAGVNTEAFF. The CDR3 nucleotides are TGTGCCATCAGTGAGGATCGGGCAGGGGTAAACACTGAAGCTTTCTTT.

This clonotype has only a few counts. The chain has TRBV18 and TRBJ1-2; a weak D match, TRBD1 (5 bases). This CDR3 contains 15 residues. The germline V gene has CDR1 KGHSH and CDR2 LQKENI. V shed 3 bases and J shed 7 bases, with 18 bases lying between them. The CDR3 loop reads CASSPEGTVKSGYTF. CDR3 coding DNA: TGTGCCAGCTCACCTGAAGGGACCGTCAAGTCTGGCTACACCTTC.